These T cell receptor beta chains were read from a single sample in a study of T-cell reconstitution after alpha-beta-depleted transplantation in children. MiXCR, run by TCRdb on the PCR reads, gives a single entry per CDR3 protein. Altogether some 840,000 distinct CDR3 sequences are present, roughly 15% being singletons, with the ten largest covering roughly 4.8%. The source material was PBMCs, mostly from graft donor cells, sampled 360 days after TCRalphabeta/CD19-depleted stem cell transplant. These receptors were collected from a male patient under 18 who had a stem cell transplant for acute lymphoblastic leukemia, so the T cells may come from the graft donor. CDR3s include the opening cysteine and the closing phenylalanine or tryptophan. The D gene is left open where the match is weak. Where a row states a size, it is once, few, many or the class of an expanded clone; other rows omit it.

TRBV12-3/TRBV12-4	TRBD2	TRBJ2-3	-	TGTGCCAGCAGTTCCTATCCGGGACTAGCGGGAGTTGGAGATACGCAGTATTTT	CASSSYPGLAGVGDTQYF
TRBV20-1	-	TRBJ2-1	few	TGCAGTGCTCTGAAGTTGAGCTCCTACAATGAGCAGTTCTTC	CSALKLSSYNEQFF
TRBV7-9	TRBD2	TRBJ2-7	-	TGTGCCAGCAGCTTGTCGGTTAGCGGGGCCCTCTACGAGCAGTACTTC	CASSLSVSGALYEQYF
TRBV12-3/TRBV12-4	-	TRBJ2-1	-	TGTGCCAGCAGTGATACGAGAGGGGCTAGGGATGAGCAGTTCTTC	CASSDTRGARDEQFF
TRBV2	-	TRBJ2-2	-	TGTGCCAGCAAATATCAGGGGCTTGACACCGGGGAGCTGTTTTTT	CASKYQGLDTGELFF
TRBV20-1	-	TRBJ2-1	-	TGCAATGCCATCACCGCCGGCAATGAGCAGTTCTTC	CNAITAGNEQFF
TRBV4-1	-	TRBJ2-5	few	TGCGCCAGCAGCCTCACAGGGTGGGAGGGTGAGACCCAGTACTTC	CASSLTGWEGETQYF
TRBV12-3/TRBV12-4	-	TRBJ2-1	few	TGTGCCAGCAGTTTAGCCGGGACGAGAGCCACAGGGAAGTCAATGGGTGAGCAGTTCTTC	CASSLAGTRATGKSMGEQFF
TRBV4-1	-	TRBJ2-3	few	TGCGCCAGCACCTTTGAGGGTACGCAGTATTTT	CASTFEGTQYF
TRBV20-1	TRBD2	TRBJ2-3	-	TGCAGTGCTAGTCCCCGGACTAGCGGGTTTGATACGCAGTATTTT	CSASPRTSGFDTQYF
TRBV27	-	TRBJ1-2	-	TGTGCCAGCAGTGTGGTGGGAGGAGACTATGGCTACACCTTC	CASSVVGGDYGYTF
TRBV4-1	TRBD2	TRBJ2-3	few	TGCGCCAGCAGCCAAGATAGGAGCGGGAGAGACACAGATACGCAGTATTTT	CASSQDRSGRDTDTQYF
TRBV13	-	TRBJ2-2	-	TGTGCCAGCAGCTTAGAATGGGCCGGGGAGCTGTTTTTT	CASSLEWAGELFF
TRBV12-3/TRBV12-4	TRBD1	TRBJ2-7	few	TGTGCCAGCACCCTATACAGGGGTGTCTACGAGCAGTACTTC	CASTLYRGVYEQYF
TRBV28	TRBD2	TRBJ2-7	-	TGTGCCAGCAGTTTAGGGGGGCTAGCGGGACCCTACGAGCAGTACTTC	CASSLGGLAGPYEQYF
TRBV3-1	TRBD2	TRBJ2-3	few	TGTGCCAGCAGCCAGTGGGGGGGACTAGAGGCAGATACGCAGTATTTT	CASSQWGGLEADTQYF
TRBV6-6	-	TRBJ2-2	few	TGTGCCAGCAGTTACTCAATGGAGCTGTTTTTT	CASSYSMELFF
TRBV10-3	-	TRBJ2-2	-	TGTGCCATCAGTGCTTCTCCCTTTCTAAACCTTAGGGCGAACACCGGGGAGCTGTTTTTT	CAISASPFLNLRANTGELFF